Presented here are 27 T cell receptor beta chains from one specimen sequenced in a study of shared T cell receptors in the human thymus. Sequenced by immunoSEQ multiplex PCR; TCRdb stores in-frame clones only, minus some. In the table there are roughly 660,000 clones, roughly 90% of which are singletons. The data were also submitted as part of a second study, on human thymus T cells.

Sequences were obtained from thymocytes. The receptors shown here come from a boy younger than two with a congenital heart defect.

J is TRBJ1-4 and V is TRBV5-1, with 7 bases that match TRBD1. J was trimmed by 7 bases and V by 4 bases; bases with no gene match: 7. Germline V gives CDR1 SGHRS, CDR2 YFSETQ. The CDR3 consists of 14 residues. The CDR3 loop is CASSLDRVAEKLFF. CDR3 coding DNA: TGCGCCAGCAGCCTCGACAGGGTTGCTGAAAAACTGTTTTTT. The full variable domain, its missing parts supplied by reference TRBV5-1 and TRBJ1-4, is KAGVTQTPRYLIKTRGQQVTLSCSPISGHRSVSWYQQTPGQGLQFLFEYFSETQRNKGNFPGRFSGRQFSNSRSEMNVSTLELGDSALYLCASSLDRVAEKLFFGSGTQLSVL.

A few counts support this clone. V usage is TRBV27 and J usage is TRBJ2-1; possible D gene TRBD2, 5 bases. Germline V CDR1 and CDR2: MNHEY, SMNVEV (reference sequence). The CDR3 runs to 16 residues. V was cut by 5 bases and J by 4 bases, with 18 bases left in between. The CDR3 loop reads CASSPIGEQLYNEQFF. The CDR3 DNA is TGTGCCAGCAGTCCCATCGGGGAGCAGCTATACAATGAGCAGTTCTTC.

The chain combines TRBV2 with TRBJ1-1; TRBD1 is a possible D gene (6 bases). The V gene lost 6 bases and the J gene lost 4 bases, with 18 bases spanning the gap. This CDR3 region has 15 residues. CDR1 SNHLY and CDR2 FYNNEI come from the germline V gene. CDR3 bases: TGTGCCAGCAGGAGGGGGTCGGAGGAGTCCACTGAAGCTTTCTTT. Protein: CASRRGSEESTEAFF. The full variable domain, with the rest looked up from reference TRBV2 and TRBJ1-1, is EPEVTQTPSHQVTQMGQEVILRCVPISNHLYFYWYRQILGQKVEFLVSFYNNEISEKSEIFDDQFSVERPDGSNFTLKIRSTKLEDSAMYFCASRRGSEESTEAFFGQGTRLTVV.

The rearrangement links TRBV5-1 to TRBJ2-1; 9 nucleotides align to TRBD1. The CDR3 totals 15 residues. From germline, CDR1 is SGHRS and CDR2 YFSETQ. Trimming at V came to 4 bases and at J to 7 bases, leaving 9 bases not matched to a gene. The CDR3 is CASSRPGTGYNEQFF. In nucleotides, the CDR3 is TGCGCCAGCAGCCGTCCCGGGACAGGGTATAATGAGCAGTTCTTC.

This chain links TRBV4-2 with TRBJ1-1; 12 nucleotides match TRBD1. V was clipped by 2 bases and J by 5 bases; unmatched bases: 12. This CDR3 region has 18 residues. The germline CDR1 and CDR2 sequences are LGHNA and YNFKEQ. CDR3 sequence (DNA): TGTGCCAGCAGCCAAAGGACCGGGACAGGGGGCAATTGGACTGAAGCTTTCTTT. Its protein is CASSQRTGTGGNWTEAFF.

This clone appeared a single time. Other nucleotide sequences from this sample produce the same CDR3. The CDR3 reads CASSGGTGNTEAFF. CDR3 bases: TGTGCCAGCAGTGGAGGGACAGGGAACACTGAAGCTTTCTTT. This rearrangement joins TRBV6-5 to TRBJ1-1; TRBD1 matches at 8 bases. The V and J ends lost 5 bases and 1 base, in that order; junction bases with no gene match: 3. This CDR3 has 14 residues. Germline V gene lookup returns CDR1 MNHEY and CDR2 SVGAGI.

The chain recombines TRBV6-1 with TRBJ2-5, with D possibly being TRBD1 (6 bases). The V gene lost 4 bases and the J gene lost 3 bases, with 24 bases spanning the gap. CDR1 and CDR2 from the germline V gene are MNHNS and SASEGT. The CDR3 is made up of 18 amino acids. In nucleotides, the CDR3 is TGTGCCAGCAGTGGCGTTTCTCGGCAGGGGAGTAAAGAAGAGACCCAGTACTTC. It is translated as CASSGVSRQGSKEETQYF.

V gene TRBV30 combines with J gene TRBJ2-1; maybe TRBD2 (5 bases). This CDR3 is built from 14 residues. CDR1 is GTSNPN and CDR2 is SVGIG in the germline V gene (reference sequence). The ends were cut back, 4 bases at V and 8 bases at J, with 18 bases in the middle. CDR3: CAWKPFRTGDEQFF. CDR3 nucleotides: TGTGCCTGGAAACCCTTTCGGACCGGGGATGAGCAGTTCTTC.

The genes are TRBV28 and TRBJ2-1; 9 bases map to TRBD2. V lost 8 bases and J lost 1; bases outside the gene matches: 3. The length of the CDR3 is 14 residues. Germline V gives CDR1 MDHEN, CDR2 SYDVKM. Here the CDR3 DNA reads TGTGCCAGCGGGGGACTAGCTTCCTACAATGAGCAGTTCTTC. It encodes CASGGLASYNEQFF. The complete variable domain, with remaining parts taken from reference TRBV28 and TRBJ2-1, reads DVKVTQSSRYLVKRTGEKVFLECVQDMDHENMFWYRQDPGLGLRLIYFSYDVKMKEKGDIPEGYSVSREKKERFSLILESASTNQTSMYLCASGGLASYNEQFFGPGTRLTVL.

This clone was picked up one time. The chain employs TRBV28 and TRBJ2-7, with D hard to call. Germline V lookup: CDR1 MDHEN, CDR2 SYDVKM. Between the trimmed V and J ends, which lost 6 bases and 5 bases, there was a span of 17 bases. This CDR3 comprises 14 residues. CDR3 sequence: CASSYPGFVDEQYF. For the CDR3, the DNA is TGTGCCAGCAGCTACCCCGGTTTCGTGGACGAGCAGTACTTC.

About this clone: Other nucleotide sequences from this sample produce the same CDR3. The chain uses TRBV6-5 and TRBJ1-2; 10 bases agree with TRBD1. Trimming took 5 bases from V and 6 from J; bases not matched to a gene: 6. The CDR3 covers 14 residues. CDR1 and CDR2 from the germline V gene are MNHEY and SVGAGI. CDR3: CASSAGTGEDGYTF. The CDR3 nucleotides read TGTGCCAGCAGTGCCGGGACAGGGGAAGATGGCTACACCTTC.

CDR3 sequence reads: CASSSEPGQVPLGNTIYF. For the CDR3, the DNA is TGTGCCAGCAGCTCCGAACCGGGACAGGTCCCCCTTGGAAACACCATATATTTT. This chain connects TRBV5-6 to TRBJ1-3, with 8 bases lining up with TRBD1. This CDR3 region has 18 residues. Germline V gene sequence: CDR1 SGHDT, CDR2 YYEEEE. Germline trimming cut 3 bases from V and 3 bases from J; bases unmatched to any gene: 14.

V is TRBV6-1 and J is TRBJ1-2; 8 nucleotides agree with TRBD1. The CDR3 runs 19 residues. V gave up 3 bases and J gave up 2 bases; unmatched junction bases: 17. The germline CDR1 and CDR2 sequences are MNHNS and SASEGT. The CDR3 nucleotides are TGTGCCAGCAGTGAGACTGGTCGGTTCCCGCGACAGGGGAACTATGGCTACACCTTC. It codes for CASSETGRFPRQGNYGYTF.

The chain is built from TRBV27 and TRBJ2-7; D might be TRBD2 (6 bases). The CDR3 runs 13 residues. Trimming pared 5 bases from V and 5 bases from J, leaving 13 bases between. The germline gives CDR1 MNHEY, CDR2 SMNVEV (reference sequence). The CDR3 region has the DNA TGTGCCAGCAGTGGGGGGATTATTGACGAGCAGTACTTC. Encoded protein: CASSGGIIDEQYF.

The V gene is TRBV5-4, the J gene TRBJ2-3; 10 positions match TRBD2. Germline lookup yields CDR1 SGHNT and CDR2 YYREEE (reference sequence). The ends lost 4 bases at V and 5 bases at J; junction bases unmatched: 19. This CDR3 has 19 amino acids. DNA of the CDR3: TGTGCCAGCAGCAAAAATAACAACGACAGCGGGAGGGCCCGAGATACGCAGTATTTT. Translating it yields CASSKNNNDSGRARDTQYF.

J is TRBJ2-7 and V is TRBV5-1; D gene ambiguous. This CDR3 is built from 19 residues. The germline V and J ends were trimmed by 0 bases and 0 bases, with 22 bases remaining between them. The V gene's germline CDR1 is SGHRS and CDR2 YFSETQ. The CDR3 nucleotides are TGCGCCAGCAGCTTGGCGATGGAGCCGACGGCCCTATCCTCCTACGAGCAGTACTTC. This codes for CASSLAMEPTALSSYEQYF. Looking up the rest from reference TRBV5-1 and TRBJ2-7 gives the full variable domain: KAGVTQTPRYLIKTRGQQVTLSCSPISGHRSVSWYQQTPGQGLQFLFEYFSETQRNKGNFPGRFSGRQFSNSRSEMNVSTLELGDSALYLCASSLAMEPTALSSYEQYFGPGTRLTVT.

The chain joins TRBV6-1 to TRBJ2-1; 9 nucleotides line up with TRBD1. Germline CDR1 and CDR2: MNHNS and SASEGT. V trimming: 6 bases; J trimming: 3 bases; junction bases outside the gene matches: 6. This CDR3 contains 15 residues. Here the CDR3 DNA reads TGTGCCAGCAGGGCACAGGGGGCGGTCTACAATGAGCAGTTCTTC. Translation: CASRAQGAVYNEQFF.

The chain couples TRBV30 to TRBJ1-4, with a weak D call TRBD1 (6 bases). The ends were cut back, 3 bases at V and 2 bases at J, with 22 bases in the middle. This CDR3 contains 18 residues. Germline assignment: CDR1 GTSNPN and CDR2 SVGIG (reference sequence). CDR3 loop: CAWRGRQESLGTNEKLFF. The DNA for the CDR3 is TGTGCCTGGAGAGGGAGACAGGAATCTTTAGGGACTAATGAAAAACTGTTTTTT.

The rearrangement uses TRBV27 and TRBJ1-2; D remains ambiguous. The germline V gene encodes CDR1 MNHEY and CDR2 SMNVEV (reference sequence). The CDR3 is 12 residues long. V lost 8 bases to trimming and J lost 5 bases, with 12 bases between them. This chain's CDR3 is CASGPTLYGYTF. In nucleotides, the CDR3 is TGTGCCAGCGGCCCGACTCTTTATGGCTACACCTTC.

The V call is TRBV27, the J call TRBJ2-7; 16 bases are a match to TRBD2. Germline V CDR1 and CDR2: MNHEY, SMNVEV (reference sequence). This CDR3 region has 19 residues. J was trimmed by 0 bases and V by 6 bases; bases with no gene match: 11. The CDR3 loop is CASRPSGTSGRAPSYEQYF. CDR3 nucleotides: TGTGCCAGCAGACCCTCGGGGACTAGCGGGAGGGCCCCCTCCTACGAGCAGTACTTC.

This chain uses TRBV5-1 with TRBJ2-7; D is perhaps TRBD2 (6 bases). Trimming took 0 bases from V and 3 from J, leaving 16 bases between them. Per the germline V gene, CDR1 is SGHRS and CDR2 is YFSETQ. This CDR3 contains 16 residues. CDR3: CASSLGGRGSSYEQYF. The CDR3 bases are TGCGCCAGCAGCTTGGGGGGTCGGGGGTCGAGCTACGAGCAGTACTTC.

The V and J genes are TRBV5-4 and TRBJ2-5, with TRBD2 as a possible D gene (6 bases). This CDR3 spans 14 amino acids. Germline V lookup: CDR1 SGHNT, CDR2 YYREEE (reference sequence). V was clipped by 4 bases and J by 3 bases, with 13 bases between them. The CDR3 DNA follows: TGTGCCAGCAGCCAGGGCGGGGTGGAAGAGACCCAGTACTTC. Amino acid sequence: CASSQGGVEETQYF.

The V and J genes are TRBV27 and TRBJ2-3, with D perhaps TRBD2 (6 bases). Germline V gene data show CDR1 as MNHEY and CDR2 as SMNVEV (reference sequence). Trimming shortened V by 5 bases and J by 6 bases, and 18 bases separated the two germline ends. The CDR3 totals 15 residues. CDR3 in amino acids: CASSRTRESGDTQYF. The CDR3 DNA reads as TGTGCCAGCAGTCGGACCCGGGAGAGTGGGGATACGCAGTATTTT.

This chain connects TRBV18 to TRBJ2-7, with TRBD2 matching 8 bases. There are 18 residues in the CDR3. CDR1 is KGHSH, CDR2 LQKENI, per germline. Germline trimming cut 3 bases from V and 7 bases from J; bases unmatched to any gene: 20. As DNA, the CDR3 is TGTGCCAGCTCACCTTCCGAGTTTCAGCGGGAGATGCCGGGGGAGCAGTACTTC. Its translation: CASSPSEFQREMPGEQYF.

This chain connects TRBV14 to TRBJ1-4; 7 bases agree with TRBD1. CDR1 is SGHDN, CDR2 FVKESK, per germline. The CDR3 is 14 residues long. Trimming took 6 bases from V and 8 from J; bases not matched to a gene: 9. For the CDR3, the DNA is TGTGCCAGCAGGAGAGGGGGCTCAAGGGAAAAACTGTTTTTT. Translating it yields CASRRGGSREKLFF.

The CDR3 DNA reads as TGTGCCAGCAGAGGGGGTACTAGCACCATATATTTT. Its protein is CASRGGTSTIYF. This rearrangement joins TRBV27 to TRBJ1-3; D perhaps matches TRBD1 (6 bases). The CDR3 has 12 amino acids. Deletions cut 6 bases from V and 9 bases from J, with 12 bases between. Per germline, CDR1 MNHEY and CDR2 SMNVEV (reference sequence).

CDR3 in DNA: TGTGCCAGCAGCTTAGGGGCCTCTTGCACAGATACGCAGTATTTT. It translates to CASSLGASCTDTQYF. The J gene is TRBJ2-3, the V gene TRBV7-2; D is uncertain. V was shortened by 1 base and J by 1 base, with 9 bases between the two germline ends. Per germline, CDR1 SGHTA and CDR2 FQGNSA. This CDR3 contains 15 residues.